Sequencing of this T cell receptor (beta chain) was carried out in a study of control samples from healthy donors and cancer patients. V dropped 3 bases and J dropped 5; count of bases not matched to a gene: 2. Germline CDR1 GTSNPN, CDR2 SVGIG (reference sequence). This CDR3 is 13 amino acids long. Method: immunoSEQ multiplex PCR; TCRdb's copy keeps in-frame clones and lacks some. The table has approximately 110,000 clones, about nine tenths seen once. Details on this clone: The sample contains more than one DNA sequence encoding this CDR3.

This sequence originates from a human donor in good health. The donor label of this sample is uncertain. The rearrangement links TRBV30 to TRBJ1-4; TRBD1 matches at 8 bases. Sequenced material: blood. CDR3 residues: CAWRDRGNEKLFF. CDR3 sequence (DNA): TGTGCCTGGAGAGACAGGGGAAATGAAAAACTGTTTTTT.